What follows describes a single T cell receptor (beta chain). Its antigen is not identified. Time point meaning: cycle 4 day 1 (C4D1), after five to seven weeks of nivolumab. Every patient had relapsed following autologous stem cell transplantation, and cohorts differed in brentuximab vedotin exposure. The data were obtained in a study of PD-1 blockade in classical Hodgkin lymphoma. Study overall: Patients got intravenous nivolumab 3 mg/kg every 2 weeks.

Study-wide results and limits: For complete responders, baseline diversity was comparable to that of newly diagnosed patients. According to reports, newly diagnosed patients had lower baseline TCR diversity than healthy donors, and relapsed/refractory patients had lower baseline TCR diversity still. Undefined causes, possibly disease activity or prior therapy, underlie the repertoire differences.

This CDR3 is 12 amino acids long. Deletions cut 2 bases from V and 7 bases from J, with 9 bases between. Germline values: CDR1 SGHDT, CDR2 YYEEEE. The repertoire was sequenced with immunoSEQ multiplex PCR; TCRdb's copy has only in-frame clones and lacks some. The table shows approximately 7,900 clones, with about 84% occurring only once. The clonotype was recovered from a human donor with classical Hodgkin lymphoma. Sequenced here: peripheral blood mononuclear cells (PBMCs), sampled before the fourth cycle of nivolumab. The chain couples TRBV5-6 to TRBJ1-1, with D possibly matching TRBD1 (6 bases). The CDR3 loop is CASSFPQGEAFF. CDR3 nucleotides: TGTGCCAGCAGCTTCCCACAGGGTGAAGCTTTCTTT.